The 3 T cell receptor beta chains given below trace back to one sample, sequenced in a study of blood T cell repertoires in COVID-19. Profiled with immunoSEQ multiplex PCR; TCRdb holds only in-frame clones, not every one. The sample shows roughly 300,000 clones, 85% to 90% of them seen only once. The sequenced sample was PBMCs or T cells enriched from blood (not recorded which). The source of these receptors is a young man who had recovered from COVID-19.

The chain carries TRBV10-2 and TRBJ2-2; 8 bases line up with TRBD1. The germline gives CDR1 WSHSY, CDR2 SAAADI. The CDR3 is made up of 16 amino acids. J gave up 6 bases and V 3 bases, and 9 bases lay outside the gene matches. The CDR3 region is CASSDPLTGEAGELFF. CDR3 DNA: TGCGCCAGCAGTGACCCCCTGACAGGGGAGGCCGGGGAGCTGTTTTTT.

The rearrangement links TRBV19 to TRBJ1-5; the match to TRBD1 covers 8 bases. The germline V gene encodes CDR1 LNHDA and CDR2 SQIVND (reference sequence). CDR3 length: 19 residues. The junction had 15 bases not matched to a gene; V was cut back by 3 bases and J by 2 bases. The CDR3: CASSITFTGGRRGNQPQHF. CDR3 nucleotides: TGTGCCAGTAGTATCACCTTCACAGGGGGACGGAGGGGCAATCAGCCCCAGCATTTT.

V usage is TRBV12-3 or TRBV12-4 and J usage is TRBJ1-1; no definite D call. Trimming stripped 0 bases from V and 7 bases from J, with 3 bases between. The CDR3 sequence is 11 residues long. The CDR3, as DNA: TGTGCCAGCAGTTTAGCGAGTGAAGCTTTCTTT. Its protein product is CASSLASEAFF.